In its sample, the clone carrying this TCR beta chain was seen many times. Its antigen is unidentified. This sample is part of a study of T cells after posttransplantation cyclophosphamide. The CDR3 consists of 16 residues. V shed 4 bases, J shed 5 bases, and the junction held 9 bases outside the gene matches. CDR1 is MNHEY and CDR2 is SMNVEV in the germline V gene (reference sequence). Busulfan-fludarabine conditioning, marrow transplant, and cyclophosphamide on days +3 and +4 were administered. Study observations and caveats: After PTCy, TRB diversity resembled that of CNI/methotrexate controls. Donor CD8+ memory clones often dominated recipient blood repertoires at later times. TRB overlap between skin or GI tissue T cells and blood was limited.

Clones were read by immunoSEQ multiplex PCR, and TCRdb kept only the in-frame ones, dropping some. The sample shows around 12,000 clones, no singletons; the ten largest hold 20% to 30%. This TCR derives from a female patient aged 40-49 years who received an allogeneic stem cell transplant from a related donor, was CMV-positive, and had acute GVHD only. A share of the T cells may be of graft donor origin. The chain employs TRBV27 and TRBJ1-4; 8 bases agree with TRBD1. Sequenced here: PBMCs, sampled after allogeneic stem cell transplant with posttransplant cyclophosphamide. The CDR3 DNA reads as TGTGCCAGCAGTTATCGGACAGGGTCTGGAAATGAAAAACTGTTTTTT. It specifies CASSYRTGSGNEKLFF.